Sequencing of this TCR beta chain was carried out in a study of blood T cell repertoires in COVID-19 (TCRdb year 2020). The study in broad terms: The collaborator samples originated in the United States, Italy and Spain and spanned the acute and convalescent phases of COVID-19. The material from the prospective study consisted of cDNA or gDNA derived from T cells, B-cell-depleted T cells, or PBMCs. Samples came from the ongoing ImmuneRACE study (first 160 participants) plus 1,254 subjects from 6 global collaborators. Where HLA class I and class II types were available, the types were taken from metadata supplied by the sample provider, not from assay-based typing. Deeply sampled blood TCRbeta repertoires from subjects exposed to, actively infected with, or recovered from COVID-19 were included in the dataset. The repertoires were released in a freely available public database intended as a resource for research on the immune response to SARS-CoV-2. The sample metadata nearly always contained a de-identified subject ID, COVID-19 status, age in years and sex.

At one collaborating source in Seattle, patients were enrolled during active infection and were followed longitudinally through the course of disease. The collaborating institutions used their own protocols to collect whole blood in K2EDTA tubes. For TCRbeta analysis, collaborators shipped samples in one of three forms: frozen whole blood, isolated PBMCs, or DNA extracted from either of those sample types. In regard to this clone: This receptor's antigen is unknown. Base quality data are lacking; no much larger clone is found one base away.

The paper's findings and limits, for the study overall: The amount of clinical and demographic metadata varied by source and participant and was provided uncurated.

The germline V gene provides CDR1 SGDLS and CDR2 YYNGEE. Trimming removed 1 base from V and 8 bases from J, leaving 10 bases between the germline ends. The CDR3, cysteine through phenylalanine, is 13 amino acids long. The entry retains the CDR3 DNA only, 39 bases that are in frame from base 1. TCRbeta CDR3 regions were amplified from genomic DNA by means of the immunoSEQ Assay, a bias-controlled multiplex PCR. In the paper's pipeline: The number of nucleated cells in each sample was estimated from the amplification of reference gene primers within the assay. To quantify the absolute abundance of each unique TCRbeta CDR3 rearrangement, sequence reads were collapsed and filtered. Productive Simpson clonality was computed per sample as the square root of Simpson's diversity index over productive rearrangements. Drawn from immuneACCESS, this table holds only the in-frame rearrangements with V and J called that TCRdb kept. Clones are partly lost; checked studies trace under half to an unresolved V gene and leave the rest unexplained. That table gives V, J and clone size, and the DNA gave D and trimming. The sample table shows fewer than 250,000 clones, and 80% to 90% are seen once. The biggest ten clones account for 2% to 3% of the sample.

The chain couples TRBV9 to TRBJ1-5; the D segment cannot be called with confidence. This TCR came from a man aged 25-45 years with COVID-19, enrolled during active disease. The sequencing sample was made of peripheral blood. The DNA sequence reads TGTGCCAGCAGCGTAAGGCCGGGAGAGCCCCAGCATTTT. It translates as CASSVRPGEPQHF.